These 16 T cell receptor beta chains were sequenced from one sample in a study of T cells after yellow fever vaccination. TCRdb ran MiXCR on the 5' RACE reads and lists one entry per CDR3 protein. The table has hundreds of thousands of distinct CDR3 sequences, approximately 13% seen once. Specimen: PBMCs, collected on the day of the yellow fever booster vaccination. The source is a man younger than 45 who received the YFV17D yellow fever vaccine.

The V and J genes are TRBV3-1 and TRBJ2-5; TRBD2 aligns across 9 bases. Germline lookup yields CDR1 LGHDT and CDR2 YNNKEL (reference sequence). The CDR3 sequence is 15 residues long. V lost 0 bases, J lost 7 bases, and 6 bases stayed unmatched. The CDR3 DNA sequence: TGTGCCAGCAGCCAAGAAACCCTAGCGGGAAGGACCCAGTACTTC. Amino acids: CASSQETLAGRTQYF.

The chain combines TRBV20-1 with TRBJ2-1, with 12 bases matching TRBD1. Germline V gives CDR1 DFQATT, CDR2 SNEGSKA (reference sequence). The CDR3 runs to 16 residues. The trim removed 7 bases at V and 1 base at J, leaving 8 bases unmatched. The CDR3 spells CSGGQGAVSSYNEQFF. The DNA of the CDR3 is TGCAGTGGGGGACAGGGGGCGGTTAGTTCCTACAATGAGCAGTTCTTC.

In its sample, this clonotype was seen a few times. This chain joins TRBV2 and TRBJ2-1; D gene unclear. This CDR3 is built from 13 residues. V lost 8 bases to trimming and J lost 5 bases, with 13 bases between them. CDR1 is SNHLY and CDR2 is FYNNEI in the germline V gene. CDR3 in amino acids: CASESDANNEQFF. The CDR3 coding sequence is TGTGCCAGCGAGTCGGATGCTAACAATGAGCAGTTCTTC.

The chain couples TRBV5-1 to TRBJ2-1; 8 nucleotides match TRBD1. This CDR3 contains 14 residues. Germline CDR1 SGHRS, CDR2 YFSETQ. The J segment lost 10 bases and the V segment lost 4 bases, leaving 10 bases of the junction unmatched. CDR3 coding DNA: TGCGCCAGCAGCCTTGGACAGGGCCAAGTGGAGCAGTTCTTC. Its protein is CASSLGQGQVEQFF.

The V and J genes are TRBV5-1 and TRBJ2-1; 10 bases are a match to TRBD1. CDR1 is SGHRS, CDR2 YFSETQ, per germline. This CDR3 has 15 amino acids. The V segment lost 0 bases and the J segment 12 bases; nucleotides outside the gene matches: 9. This chain's CDR3 is CASSLVGTGELWQFF. The CDR3 DNA reads as TGCGCCAGCAGCTTGGTCGGGACAGGGGAACTTTGGCAGTTCTTC.

This clonotype was seen a handful of times. One end of the junction varies from germline; a read error may be responsible. The gene calls are TRBV7-6 and TRBJ2-3; 11 nucleotides agree with TRBD1. Germline lookup yields CDR1 SGHVS and CDR2 FNYEAQ. The CDR3 loop spans 15 amino acids. The CDR3 region has the DNA TGTGACAGCACCCCGGGTTACGGGACAGGGGGGACGCAGTATTTT. Protein product: CDSTPGYGTGGTQYF.

Ten or more counts support this clonotype. This chain uses TRBV9 with TRBJ2-2, with TRBD1 matching 7 bases. After removal of 0 bases from V and 4 bases from J, the junction contained 3 bases not matched to a gene. The CDR3 covers 15 residues. Germline V gives CDR1 SGDLS, CDR2 YYNGEE. CDR3 nucleotide sequence: TGTGCCAGCAGCGTAGGGGGACAGATCACCGGGGAGCTGTTTTTT. Its protein is CASSVGGQITGELFF.

This clonotype was recorded at least ten times. The rearrangement links TRBV7-2 to TRBJ2-5; 7 nucleotides line up with TRBD1. The CDR3 extends over 16 amino acids. Germline values: CDR1 SGHTA, CDR2 FQGNSA. V lost 2 bases, J lost 2 bases, and 8 bases stayed unmatched. CDR3 sequence (DNA): TGTGCCAGCAGCTTATGGGGACAGACCCAACAAGAGACCCAGTACTTC. Translated: CASSLWGQTQQETQYF.

This clonotype appeared many times. The chain has TRBV20-1 and TRBJ2-1; 7 bases line up with TRBD1. CDR1 is DFQATT, CDR2 SNEGSKA, per germline (reference sequence). Trimming removed 1 base from V and 8 bases from J; junction bases left unmatched: 8. The CDR3 is made up of 14 amino acids. DNA for the CDR3: TGCAGTGCTAGAGTAAACAGGGGTACCGATGAGCAGTTCTTC. This gives the protein CSARVNRGTDEQFF.

This clonotype showed up just a few times. The chain employs TRBV10-3 and TRBJ2-7, with TRBD2 matching over 12 bases. Germline V lookup: CDR1 ENHRY, CDR2 SYGVKD. The CDR3 totals 15 residues. With 6 bases clipped from V and 5 bases from J, the junction kept 8 bases outside the gene matches. The CDR3 spells CAISPSGRGDHEQYF. The CDR3 DNA sequence: TGTGCCATCAGCCCTAGCGGGAGGGGTGACCACGAGCAGTACTTC.

The gene calls are TRBV5-4 and TRBJ2-1, with 10 bases fitting TRBD2. CDR1 SGHNT and CDR2 YYREEE come from the germline V gene (reference sequence). The CDR3 is made up of 16 amino acids. After removal of 0 bases from V and 2 bases from J, the junction contained 2 bases not matched to a gene. CDR3 sequence: CASSLAGTSAYNEQFF. The CDR3 DNA sequence: TGTGCCAGCAGCTTGGCCGGGACTAGCGCCTACAATGAGCAGTTCTTC.

This clonotype was seen a few times. This sequence joins TRBV9 and TRBJ2-5, with TRBD2 as a possible D gene (6 bases). The CDR3 has 15 residues. V was pared by 4 bases and J by 5 bases, with 18 bases between. CDR1 is SGDLS, CDR2 YYNGEE, per germline. The CDR3 sequence is CASSFTGTEGETQYF. The CDR3 nucleotides are TGTGCCAGCAGCTTCACCGGGACTGAGGGGGAGACCCAGTACTTC.

This clonotype has a handful of counts. The CDR3 spells CASSVGHYTGELFF. DNA for the CDR3: TGTGCCAGCAGCGTAGGTCATTACACCGGGGAGCTGTTTTTT. V and J are TRBV9 and TRBJ2-2; D remains ambiguous. The length of the CDR3 is 14 residues. Trimming removed 0 bases from V and 3 bases from J, with 6 bases in between. From germline, CDR1 is SGDLS and CDR2 YYNGEE.

The gene calls are TRBV19 and TRBJ2-5, with no clear D. The CDR3 loop spans 15 amino acids. V was pared by 5 bases and J by 2 bases, with 15 bases between. The germline V gene encodes CDR1 LNHDA and CDR2 SQIVND (reference sequence). The CDR3 DNA follows: TGTGCCAGTAGTCGAGAGAGATTGGGACAAGAGACCCAGTACTTC. Translating gives CASSRERLGQETQYF.

V and J are TRBV28 and TRBJ2-7, with no clear D. Trimming removed 3 bases from V and 3 bases from J, with 6 bases in between. Germline V gene data show CDR1 as MDHEN and CDR2 as SYDVKM. The CDR3 extends over 12 amino acids. This CDR3 is CASSFGVYEQYF. CDR3 sequence (DNA): TGTGCCAGCAGTTTTGGGGTCTACGAGCAGTACTTC.

The chain couples TRBV29-1 to TRBJ1-4; a weak D match, TRBD1 (6 bases). With 4 bases removed from V and 2 bases from J, the gap between germline ends came to 8 bases. Looked up from germline, CDR1 is SQVTM and CDR2 is ANQGSEA. CDR3 length equals 13 residues. The chain's CDR3 is CSVAGVTNEKLFF. The CDR3 DNA is TGCAGCGTTGCAGGGGTGACTAATGAAAAACTGTTTTTT.